The T cell receptor beta chain described here comes from a study of shared clonotypes between healthy human individuals. In the study overall: Researchers assigned three CD4 naive, three CD4 memory, two CD8 naive and one CD8 memory plate to each donor.

In the case of this clone: What it recognizes is unknown.

V lost 1 base to trimming and J lost 0 bases, with 22 bases between them. CDR1 is MDHEN, CDR2 SYDVKM, per germline. The CDR3 covers 19 residues. Study-level points and caveats: The sampled material consisted only of blood, and tissue repertoires are likely to differ. All-four-donor shared clonotypes had higher generation probabilities than non-shared clonotypes did.

Positively selected for CCR7, the CD45RO-negative cells used as naive CD8 cells excluded terminally differentiated effector memory CD45RA+ cells. Each replicate PCR on the sorted subsets used roughly 210 ng DNA (about 30,000 T cell genomes). The repertoire was sequenced with immunoSEQ multiplex PCR; TCRdb's copy has only in-frame clones and lacks some. Among about 750,000 clones listed, roughly 92% were seen once. The TCR originated in a man aged 25 to 45 in good health. The chain links TRBV28 to TRBJ2-7; possibly TRBD1 or TRBD2 for D (5 bases each). Material: naive CD8+ T cells sorted from blood. In DNA, the CDR3 is TGTGCCAGCAGTTTATTTAGATTGGGGCCTAGCACCTTCTCCTACGAGCAGTACTTC. Residues: CASSLFRLGPSTFSYEQYF.